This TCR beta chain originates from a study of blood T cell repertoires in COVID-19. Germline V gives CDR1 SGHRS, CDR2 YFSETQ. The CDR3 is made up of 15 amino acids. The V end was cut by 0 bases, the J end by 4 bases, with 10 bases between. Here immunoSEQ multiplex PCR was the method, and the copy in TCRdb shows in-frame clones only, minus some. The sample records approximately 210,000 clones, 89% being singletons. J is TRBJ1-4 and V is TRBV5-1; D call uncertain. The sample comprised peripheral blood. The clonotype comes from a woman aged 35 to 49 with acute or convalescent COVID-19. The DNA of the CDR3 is TGCGCCAGCAGCTTGGTGGCGGGTTATAATGAAAAACTGTTTTTT. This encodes CASSLVAGYNEKLFF.